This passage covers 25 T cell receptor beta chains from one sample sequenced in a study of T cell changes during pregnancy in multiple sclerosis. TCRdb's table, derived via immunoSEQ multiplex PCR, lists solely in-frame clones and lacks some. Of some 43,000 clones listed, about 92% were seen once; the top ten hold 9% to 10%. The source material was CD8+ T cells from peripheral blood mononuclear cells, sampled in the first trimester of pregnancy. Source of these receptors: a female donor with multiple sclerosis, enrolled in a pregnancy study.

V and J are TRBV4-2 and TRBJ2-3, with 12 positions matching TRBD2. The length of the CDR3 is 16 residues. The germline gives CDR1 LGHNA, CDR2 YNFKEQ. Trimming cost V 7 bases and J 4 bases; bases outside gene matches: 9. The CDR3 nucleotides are TGTGCCAGCACAGGGGGCGCTAGCGGGGGGGCAGATACGCAGTATTTT. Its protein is CASTGGASGGADTQYF.

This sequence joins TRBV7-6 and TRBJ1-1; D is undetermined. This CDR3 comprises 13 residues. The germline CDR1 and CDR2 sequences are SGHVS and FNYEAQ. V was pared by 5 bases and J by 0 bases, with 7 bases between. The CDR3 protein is CASSPLMNTEAFF. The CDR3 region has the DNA TGTGCCAGCAGCCCACTAATGAACACTGAAGCTTTCTTT.

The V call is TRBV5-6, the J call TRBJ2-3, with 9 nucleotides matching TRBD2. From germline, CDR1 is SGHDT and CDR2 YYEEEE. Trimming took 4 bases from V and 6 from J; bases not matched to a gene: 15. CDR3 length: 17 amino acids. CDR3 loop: CASSRGLATFSGDTQYF. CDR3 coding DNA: TGTGCCAGCAGCCGAGGACTAGCGACGTTTTCGGGGGATACGCAGTATTTT.

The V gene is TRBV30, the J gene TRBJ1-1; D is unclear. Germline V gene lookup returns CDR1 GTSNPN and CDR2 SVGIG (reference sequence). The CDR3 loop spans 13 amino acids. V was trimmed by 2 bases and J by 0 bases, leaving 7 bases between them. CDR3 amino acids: CAWSIALNTEAFF. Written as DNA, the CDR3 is TGTGCCTGGAGTATAGCCTTGAACACTGAAGCTTTCTTT.

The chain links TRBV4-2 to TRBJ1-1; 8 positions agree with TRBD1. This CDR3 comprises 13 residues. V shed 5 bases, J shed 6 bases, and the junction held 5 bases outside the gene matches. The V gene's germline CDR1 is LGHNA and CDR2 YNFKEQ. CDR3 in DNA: TGTGCCAGCAGCACACCAGGGGGCTCTGAAGCTTTCTTT. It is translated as CASSTPGGSEAFF.

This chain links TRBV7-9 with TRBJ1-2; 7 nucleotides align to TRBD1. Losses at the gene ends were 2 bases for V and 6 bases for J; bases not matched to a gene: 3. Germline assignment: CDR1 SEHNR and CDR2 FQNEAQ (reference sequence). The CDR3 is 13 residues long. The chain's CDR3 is CASSLKQGDGYTF. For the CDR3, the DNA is TGTGCCAGCAGCTTAAAGCAGGGGGATGGCTACACCTTC.

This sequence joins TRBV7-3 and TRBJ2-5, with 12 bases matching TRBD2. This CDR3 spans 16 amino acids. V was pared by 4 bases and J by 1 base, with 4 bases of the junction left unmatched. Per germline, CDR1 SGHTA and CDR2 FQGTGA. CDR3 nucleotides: TGTGCCAGCAGCTCCCCACTAGCGGGGGGCCAAGAGACCCAGTACTTC. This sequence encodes CASSSPLAGGQETQYF.

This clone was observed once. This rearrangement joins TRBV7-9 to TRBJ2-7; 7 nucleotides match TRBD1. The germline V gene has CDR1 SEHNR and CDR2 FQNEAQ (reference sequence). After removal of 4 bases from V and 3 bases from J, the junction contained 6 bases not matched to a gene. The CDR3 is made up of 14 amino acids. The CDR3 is CASSYTGANYEQYF. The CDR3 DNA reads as TGTGCCAGCAGCTACACAGGGGCTAACTACGAGCAGTACTTC.

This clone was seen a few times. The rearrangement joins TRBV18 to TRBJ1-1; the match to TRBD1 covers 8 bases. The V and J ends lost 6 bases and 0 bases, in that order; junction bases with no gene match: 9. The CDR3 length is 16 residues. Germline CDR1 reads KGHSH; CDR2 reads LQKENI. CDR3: CASSIQGVGVNTEAFF. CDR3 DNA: TGTGCCAGCTCCATACAGGGGGTGGGAGTGAACACTGAAGCTTTCTTT.

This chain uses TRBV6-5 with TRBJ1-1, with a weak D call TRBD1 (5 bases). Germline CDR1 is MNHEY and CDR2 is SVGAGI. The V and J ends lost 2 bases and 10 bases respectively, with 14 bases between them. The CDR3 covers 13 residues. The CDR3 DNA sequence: TGTGCCAGCAGTTACGCCAAAGGGGTTGGAGCTTTCTTT. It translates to CASSYAKGVGAFF.

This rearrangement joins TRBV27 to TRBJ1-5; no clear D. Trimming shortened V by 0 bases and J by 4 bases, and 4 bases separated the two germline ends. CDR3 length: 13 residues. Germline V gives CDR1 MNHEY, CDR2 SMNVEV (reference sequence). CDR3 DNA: TGTGCCAGCAGTTTATCGGAGAATCAGCCCCAGCATTTT. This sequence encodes CASSLSENQPQHF.

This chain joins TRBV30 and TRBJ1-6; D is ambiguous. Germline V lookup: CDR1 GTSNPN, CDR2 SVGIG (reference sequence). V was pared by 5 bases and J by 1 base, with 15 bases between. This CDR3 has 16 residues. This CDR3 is CAWRGLVVSYNSPLHF. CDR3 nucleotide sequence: TGTGCCTGGCGAGGCCTAGTAGTATCCTATAATTCACCCCTCCACTTT.

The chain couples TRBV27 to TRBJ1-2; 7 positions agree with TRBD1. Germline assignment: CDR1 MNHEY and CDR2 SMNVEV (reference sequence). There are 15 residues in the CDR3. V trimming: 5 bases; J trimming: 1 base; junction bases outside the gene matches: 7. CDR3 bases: TGTGCCAGCAGTCTGACAGGGCTGAATAACTATGGCTACACCTTC. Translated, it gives CASSLTGLNNYGYTF.

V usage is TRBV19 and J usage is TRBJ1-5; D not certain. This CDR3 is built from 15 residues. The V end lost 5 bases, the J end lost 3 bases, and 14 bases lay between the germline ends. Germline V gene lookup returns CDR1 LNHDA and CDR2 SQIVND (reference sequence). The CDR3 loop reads CASSVFRRLNQPQHF. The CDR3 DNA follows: TGTGCCAGTAGTGTTTTCAGGAGGCTCAATCAGCCCCAGCATTTT. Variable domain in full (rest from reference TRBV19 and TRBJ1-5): DGGITQSPKYLFRKEGQNVTLSCEQNLNHDAMYWYRQDPGQGLRLIYYSQIVNDFQKGDIAEGYSVSREKKESFPLTVTSAQKNPTAFYLCASSVFRRLNQPQHFGDGTRLSIL.

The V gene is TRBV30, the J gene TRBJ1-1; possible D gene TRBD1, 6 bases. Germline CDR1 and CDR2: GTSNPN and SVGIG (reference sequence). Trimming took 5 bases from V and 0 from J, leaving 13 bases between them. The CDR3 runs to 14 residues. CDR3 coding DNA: TGTGCCTGGGATGGCGGGGGCGTGAACACTGAAGCTTTCTTT. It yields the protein CAWDGGGVNTEAFF. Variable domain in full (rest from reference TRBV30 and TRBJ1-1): SQTIHQWPATLVQPVGSPLSLECTVEGTSNPNLYWYRQAAGRGLQLLFYSVGIGQISSEVPQNLSASRPQDRQFILSSKKLLLSDSGFYLCAWDGGGVNTEAFFGQGTRLTVV.

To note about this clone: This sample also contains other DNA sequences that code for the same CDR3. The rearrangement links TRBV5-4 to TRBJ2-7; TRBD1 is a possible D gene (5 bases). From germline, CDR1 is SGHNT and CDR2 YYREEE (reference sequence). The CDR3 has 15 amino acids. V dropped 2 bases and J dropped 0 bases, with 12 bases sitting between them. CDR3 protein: CASSLGQGASYEQYF. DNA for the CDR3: TGTGCCAGCAGCTTAGGGCAGGGCGCCTCCTACGAGCAGTACTTC.

CDR3 in amino acids: CASSQGIEYNEQFF. CDR3 sequence (DNA): TGCGCCAGCAGCCAAGGAATTGAGTACAATGAGCAGTTCTTC. The gene calls are TRBV4-1 and TRBJ2-1, with D unclear. This CDR3 is built from 14 residues. With 1 base removed from V and 4 bases from J, the gap between germline ends came to 8 bases. Germline assignment: CDR1 MGHRA and CDR2 YSYEKL.

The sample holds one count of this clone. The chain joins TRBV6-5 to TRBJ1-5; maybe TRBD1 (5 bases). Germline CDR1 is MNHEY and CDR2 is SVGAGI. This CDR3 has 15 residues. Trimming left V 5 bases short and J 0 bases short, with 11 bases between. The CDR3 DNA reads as TGTGCCAGCAGTCCGGGGGAGAATAGCAATCAGCCCCAGCATTTT. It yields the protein CASSPGENSNQPQHF.

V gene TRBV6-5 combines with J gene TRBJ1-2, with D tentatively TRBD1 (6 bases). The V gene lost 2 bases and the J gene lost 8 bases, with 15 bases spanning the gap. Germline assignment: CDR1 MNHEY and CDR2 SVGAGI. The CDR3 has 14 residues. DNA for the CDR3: TGTGCCAGCAGTTACGCTCCATCAGGGGACGGCTACACCTTC. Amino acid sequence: CASSYAPSGDGYTF.

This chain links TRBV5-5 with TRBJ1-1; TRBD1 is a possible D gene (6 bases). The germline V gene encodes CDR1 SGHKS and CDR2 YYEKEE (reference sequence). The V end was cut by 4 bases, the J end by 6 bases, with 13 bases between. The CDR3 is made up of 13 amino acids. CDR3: CASSPQGSAEAFF. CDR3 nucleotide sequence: TGTGCCAGCAGCCCACAGGGCTCGGCTGAAGCTTTCTTT. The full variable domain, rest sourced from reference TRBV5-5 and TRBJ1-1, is DAGVTQSPTHLIKTRGQQVTLRCSPISGHKSVSWYQQVLGQGPQFIFQYYEKEERGRGNFPDRFSARQFPNYSSELNVNALLLGDSALYLCASSPQGSAEAFFGQGTRLTVV.

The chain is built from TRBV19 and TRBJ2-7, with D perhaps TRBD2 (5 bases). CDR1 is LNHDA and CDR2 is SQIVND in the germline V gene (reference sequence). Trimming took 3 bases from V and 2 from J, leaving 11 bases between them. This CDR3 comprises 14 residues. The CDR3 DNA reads TGTGCCAGTAGTATCTACGGGAACGCCTACGAGCAGTACTTC. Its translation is CASSIYGNAYEQYF.

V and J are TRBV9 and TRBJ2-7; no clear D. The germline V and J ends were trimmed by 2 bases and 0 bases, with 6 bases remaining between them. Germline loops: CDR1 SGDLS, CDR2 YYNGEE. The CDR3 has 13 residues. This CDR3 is CASSVASSYEQYF. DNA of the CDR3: TGTGCCAGCAGCGTGGCTAGCTCCTACGAGCAGTACTTC.

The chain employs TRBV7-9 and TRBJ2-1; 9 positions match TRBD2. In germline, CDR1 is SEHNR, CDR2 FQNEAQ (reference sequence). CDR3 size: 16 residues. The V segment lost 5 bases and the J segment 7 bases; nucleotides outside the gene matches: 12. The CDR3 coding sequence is TGTGCCAGCAGCCCTATAGGGCTAGCGGGAACGAATGAGCAGTTCTTC. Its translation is CASSPIGLAGTNEQFF.

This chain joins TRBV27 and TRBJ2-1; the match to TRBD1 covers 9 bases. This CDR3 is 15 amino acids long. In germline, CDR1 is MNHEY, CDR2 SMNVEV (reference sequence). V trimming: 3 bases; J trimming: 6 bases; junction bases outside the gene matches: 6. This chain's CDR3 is CASSFGQGFINEQFF. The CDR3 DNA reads TGTGCCAGCAGTTTTGGACAGGGGTTTATCAATGAGCAGTTCTTC.

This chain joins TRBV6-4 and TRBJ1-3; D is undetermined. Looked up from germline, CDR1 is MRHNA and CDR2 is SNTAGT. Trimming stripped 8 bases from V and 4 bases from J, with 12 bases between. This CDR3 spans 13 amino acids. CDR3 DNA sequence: TGTGCCAGCGGTAGCAAGGCGGGAAACACCATATATTTT. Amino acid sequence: CASGSKAGNTIYF.